This T cell receptor (beta chain) was retrieved from a study of T cell repertoires in ileal Crohn's disease. The table came from immunoSEQ multiplex PCR; TCRdb's copy has only in-frame clones and leaves some out. The sample contains some 30,000 clones, roughly 75% of which appear only once. Deletions cut 4 bases from V and 7 bases from J, with 8 bases between. CDR1 and CDR2 (germline): MNHEY, SMNVEV (reference sequence). The CDR3 sequence is 13 residues long. This sequence was found in an adult with Crohn's disease. The sequencing sample was made of ileal tissue. This sequence joins TRBV27 and TRBJ1-6; D gene unclear. In DNA form, the CDR3 reads TGTGCCAGCAGTTGGGCAGGAAATTCACCCCTCCACTTT. Its translation: CASSWAGNSPLHF.